The 20 T cell receptor beta chains below were found in one sample sequenced in a study of T cell responses to AZD1222 COVID-19 vaccine. TCRdb's table, derived via immunoSEQ multiplex PCR, lists solely in-frame clones and lacks some. The sample includes around 78,000 clones, 88% of them seen just once. This material consisted of peripheral blood, taken on day 0 of MenACWY control vaccination. These receptor sequences come from an adult in good health.

The chain uses TRBV19 and TRBJ1-2, with 10 bases aligning to TRBD1. The CDR3 length is 15 residues. V was clipped by 4 bases and J by 5 bases; unmatched bases: 7. The germline CDR1 and CDR2 sequences are LNHDA and SQIVND (reference sequence). CDR3 bases: TGTGCCAGTAGTACTCGTCCGGGACAGGGGTATGGCTACACCTTC. It translates to CASSTRPGQGYGYTF.

The V gene is TRBV6-2 or TRBV6-3, the J gene TRBJ1-2; unclear D gene. Germline values: CDR1 MNHEY, CDR2 SVGEGT. Trimming removed 6 bases at V and 0 bases at J, with 8 bases between. The CDR3 is 13 residues long. CDR3 nucleotides: TGTGCCAGCAGCCTTCTAGCTAACTATGGCTACACCTTC. This codes for CASSLLANYGYTF.

Comments on this clone: Other nucleotide sequences in the sample specify the same CDR3. CDR3 bases: TGTGCCAGCAGCTTAAGGGGTTTTAGCACAGATACGCAGTATTTT. It encodes CASSLRGFSTDTQYF. The J gene is TRBJ2-3, the V gene TRBV7-3, with no clear D. The CDR3 loop spans 15 amino acids. Germline CDR1 SGHTA, CDR2 FQGTGA. V gave up 1 base and J gave up 0 bases, with 8 bases separating them.

The chain is built from TRBV11-1 and TRBJ1-6; the D gene is possibly TRBD1 (5 bases). The CDR3 is 15 amino acids. Trimming took off 1 base at V and 7 bases at J, with 11 bases between the two ends. Per the germline V gene, CDR1 is SGHAT and CDR2 is FQDESV (reference sequence). This CDR3 is CASSLGRGINSPLHF. The CDR3 nucleotides are TGTGCCAGCAGCTTAGGCCGGGGGATCAATTCACCCCTCCACTTT. The full variable domain, in which reference TRBV11-1 and TRBJ1-6 provide the parts outside the CDR3, is EAEVAQSPRYKITEKSQAVAFWCDPISGHATLYWYRQILGQGPELLVQFQDESVVDDSQLPKDRFSAERLKGVDSTLKIQPAELGDSAMYLCASSLGRGINSPLHFGNGTRLTVT.

This chain uses TRBV7-2 with TRBJ1-2; the D is unclear. V was cut by 5 bases and J by 9 bases, with 16 bases left in between. Germline V gene lookup returns CDR1 SGHTA and CDR2 FQGNSA. The CDR3 is made up of 13 amino acids. CDR3 sequence reads: CASSLPAGVSYTF. The DNA of the CDR3 is TGTGCCAGCAGCCTCCCAGCTGGGGTTAGCTACACCTTC.

The CDR3 reads CASSQEGHQNEKLFF. The CDR3 DNA sequence: TGCGCCAGCAGCCAAGAAGGGCATCAAAATGAAAAACTGTTTTTT. The chain recombines TRBV4-1 with TRBJ1-4, with D uncertain. V lost 0 bases and J lost 5, with 10 bases in between. Germline V gene lookup returns CDR1 MGHRA and CDR2 YSYEKL. CDR3 size: 15 residues.

Regarding this clone: A junction end diverges from the germline sequence, so it may reflect a read error. This chain uses TRBV3-1 (or the pseudogene TRBV3-2) with TRBJ1-2; TRBD1 matches 9 bases. Germline V gene sequence: CDR1 LGHDT, CDR2 YNNKEL (reference sequence). The CDR3 consists of 8 residues. In DNA, the CDR3 is TGTGCCCGGACAGGGGCACCCTTC. Translating it yields CARTGAPF.

The chain recombines TRBV9 with TRBJ1-3; D is unresolved. The CDR3 has 12 amino acids. Per germline, CDR1 SGDLS and CDR2 YYNGEE. V was clipped by 4 bases and J by 4 bases, with 6 bases between them. Here the CDR3 DNA reads TGTGCCAGCAGCTTGGACGGAAACACCATATATTTT. It specifies CASSLDGNTIYF.

In DNA, the CDR3 is TGCAGCGCAACACAGGGGGCAGCTGGAAACACCATATATTTT. Amino acid sequence: CSATQGAAGNTIYF. J is TRBJ1-3 and V is TRBV29-1; 9 positions agree with TRBD1. Per germline, CDR1 SQVTM and CDR2 ANQGSEA. V was pared by 7 bases and J by 2 bases, with 6 bases of the junction left unmatched. The CDR3 is made up of 14 amino acids.

The J gene is TRBJ1-1, the V gene TRBV6-5; D gene uncertain. Germline V CDR1 and CDR2: MNHEY, SVGAGI. This CDR3 has 13 amino acids. V was pared by 4 bases and J by 2 bases, with 8 bases between. The CDR3 sequence is CASSLQLNTEAFF. The CDR3, as DNA: TGTGCCAGCAGTTTACAGTTAAACACTGAAGCTTTCTTT.

The chain links TRBV4-3 to TRBJ1-4, with D perhaps matching TRBD1 (5 bases). There are 14 residues in the CDR3. Trimming shortened V by 4 bases and J by 4 bases, and 10 bases separated the two germline ends. Looked up from germline, CDR1 is LGHNA and CDR2 is YSLEER. CDR3 sequence: CASSPMQGNEKLFF. The CDR3 nucleotides read TGCGCCAGCAGCCCTATGCAGGGTAATGAAAAACTGTTTTTT.

The chain couples TRBV2 to TRBJ2-5; D may match TRBD1 or TRBD2 (5 bases each). Trimming stripped 1 base from V and 2 bases from J, with 8 bases between. Germline values: CDR1 SNHLY, CDR2 FYNNEI. The CDR3 is made up of 14 amino acids. The DNA for the CDR3 is TGTGCCAGCAGTGAAGGGGGGATTCAAGAGACCCAGTACTTC. This translates into CASSEGGIQETQYF.

The rearrangement uses TRBV9 and TRBJ1-2, with D unresolved. Looked up from germline, CDR1 is SGDLS and CDR2 is YYNGEE. The CDR3 length is 14 residues. With 0 bases removed from V and 3 bases from J, the gap between germline ends came to 9 bases. CDR3 nucleotides: TGTGCCAGCAGCGTAGAAGTCCGGGACTATGGCTACACCTTC. Protein: CASSVEVRDYGYTF.

The CDR3 sequence: CASSSRAGSYNEQFF. The CDR3, as DNA: TGTGCCAGCAGCTCGAGAGCGGGCTCCTACAATGAGCAGTTCTTC. The gene calls are TRBV11-3 and TRBJ2-1, with D tentatively TRBD2 (6 bases). Germline CDR1 reads SGHNT; CDR2 reads YENEEA. The CDR3 extends over 15 amino acids. Trimming stripped 4 bases from V and 0 bases from J, with 10 bases between.

CDR3 sequence reads: CASRQGAPSGANVLTF. The DNA of the CDR3 is TGTGCCAGCAGACAGGGGGCGCCGTCTGGGGCCAACGTCCTGACTTTC. The chain is built from TRBV3-1 (or the pseudogene TRBV3-2) and TRBJ2-6; 9 bases fit TRBD1. V gave up 6 bases and J gave up 1 base; unmatched junction bases: 4. Germline CDR1 is LGHDT and CDR2 is YNNKEL (reference sequence). The CDR3 length is 16 residues.

The CDR3 protein is CASSPLSSGANVLTF. In DNA form, the CDR3 reads TGTGCCAGCAGCCCCCTTAGCTCTGGGGCCAACGTCCTGACTTTC. The chain has TRBV5-4 and TRBJ2-6; unclear D gene. The CDR3 extends over 15 amino acids. With 4 bases removed from V and 0 bases from J, the gap between germline ends came to 8 bases. Germline-derived CDR1 and CDR2 are SGHNT and YYREEE (reference sequence).

The chain recombines TRBV5-5 with TRBJ2-7; tentative D call: TRBD2 (7 bases). Looked up from germline, CDR1 is SGHKS and CDR2 is YYEKEE (reference sequence). CDR3 length: 16 amino acids. Trimming took 4 bases from V and 0 from J, leaving 17 bases between them. Here the CDR3 reads CASSREGGLSSYEQYF. The CDR3 DNA sequence: TGTGCCAGCAGCCGTGAGGGGGGGCTCAGCTCCTACGAGCAGTACTTC.

This chain links TRBV28 with TRBJ1-5; D is ambiguous. The CDR3 is 11 amino acids. Germline V lookup: CDR1 MDHEN, CDR2 SYDVKM. Deletions cut 3 bases from V and 5 bases from J, with 2 bases between. The CDR3 protein is CASSFDQPQHF. CDR3 DNA: TGTGCCAGCAGTTTTGATCAGCCCCAGCATTTT.

The V call is TRBV19, the J call TRBJ1-5, with D perhaps TRBD1 (5 bases). This CDR3 has 17 amino acids. Deletions cut 5 bases from V and 3 bases from J, with 20 bases between. Germline V gives CDR1 LNHDA, CDR2 SQIVND (reference sequence). The DNA for the CDR3 is TGTGCCAGTAGTGGGACTGCTCTTGGATTGTTCAATCAGCCCCAGCATTTT. It codes for CASSGTALGLFNQPQHF.

The chain is built from TRBV2 and TRBJ1-2; D is ambiguous. Germline V gene sequence: CDR1 SNHLY, CDR2 FYNNEI. Trimming took off 0 bases at V and 6 bases at J, with 23 bases between the two ends. The CDR3 consists of 18 residues. The CDR3 nucleotides are TGTGCCAGCAGTGAAGCGCGGGTCGGACGGTTTATTAAAGATGGCTACACCTTC. Its protein product is CASSEARVGRFIKDGYTF.